These 32 T cell receptor beta chains originate from one sample sequenced in a study of T-cell reconstitution after alpha-beta-depleted transplantation in children. Unique molecular identifiers were used to barcode this TCRbeta library. In TCRdb, the PCR reads were re-called with MiXCR into one record per CDR3 protein. The sample consists of some 550,000 distinct CDR3 sequences, 20% to 25% of them appearing once. The material was PBMCs, mostly from graft donor cells, obtained 360 days after TCRalphabeta/CD19-depleted stem cell transplant. These receptors all come from a boy under two years old who had a stem cell transplant for acute myeloid leukemia, so the T cells may come from the graft donor.

This clonotype was observed at least ten times. The chain employs TRBV7-9 and TRBJ1-6; D uncertain. Trimming removed 5 bases from V and 0 bases from J, with 14 bases in between. CDR3 length: 17 residues. CDR1 and CDR2 from the germline V gene are SEHNR and FQNEAQ (reference sequence). This chain's CDR3 is CASSTGPGSSYNSPLHF. Here the CDR3 DNA reads TGTGCCAGCAGCACCGGGCCGGGGAGCTCCTATAATTCACCCCTCCACTTT.

This clonotype was counted between two and nine times. The rearrangement joins TRBV7-9 to TRBJ1-1, with D uncertain. The length of the CDR3 is 14 residues. The germline V and J ends were trimmed by 5 bases and 1 base, with 11 bases remaining between them. Germline loops: CDR1 SEHNR, CDR2 FQNEAQ (reference sequence). As DNA, the CDR3 is TGTGCCAGCAGCACGGCGGGAGCGAACACTGAAGCTTTCTTT. This encodes CASSTAGANTEAFF.

The chain combines TRBV4-2 with TRBJ2-2, with D possibly called TRBD1 or TRBD2 (5 bases each). The germline gives CDR1 LGHNA, CDR2 YNFKEQ. CDR3 length: 15 amino acids. Trimming shortened V by 1 base and J by 3 bases, and 9 bases separated the two germline ends. As DNA, the CDR3 is TGTGCCAGCAGCCAAGCGGGGCAGGACACCGGGGAGCTGTTTTTT. Protein: CASSQAGQDTGELFF.

The table lists this clonotype with a count of one. The rearrangement links TRBV4-2 to TRBJ2-5, with TRBD2 matching over 9 bases. V shed 6 bases, J shed 2 bases, and the junction held 19 bases outside the gene matches. Looked up from germline, CDR1 is LGHNA and CDR2 is YNFKEQ. This CDR3 region has 19 residues. The CDR3 sequence: CASRSEGLVGGGAQETQYF. The DNA of the CDR3 is TGTGCCAGCAGATCTGAAGGGTTGGTCGGCGGGGGGGCTCAAGAGACCCAGTACTTC.

The chain joins TRBV10-3 to TRBJ2-7, with D possibly TRBD1 on 7 matching bases. Trimming took 8 bases from V and 0 from J, leaving 23 bases between them. CDR3 length equals 17 residues. Germline values: CDR1 ENHRY, CDR2 SYGVKD. The CDR3 bases are TGTGCCATCGGAGGGTCAGTGGGGACAGACCGCTCCTACGAGCAGTACTTC. Translated: CAIGGSVGTDRSYEQYF.

The rearrangement uses TRBV12-3 or TRBV12-4 and TRBJ1-1; no definite D call. Trimming cost V 7 bases and J 0 bases, with 12 bases left between them. The CDR3 loop spans 14 amino acids. The CDR3 sequence is CASIADGLNTEAFF. CDR3 DNA sequence: TGTGCCAGCATTGCGGACGGTTTGAACACTGAAGCTTTCTTT.

The rearrangement joins TRBV28 to TRBJ2-1, with 10 bases fitting TRBD1. Germline CDR1 reads MDHEN; CDR2 reads SYDVKM. This CDR3 has 13 residues. J lost 14 bases, V lost 5 bases, and 9 bases had no gene match. CDR3 loop: CASSDSRTGGEFF. The CDR3 nucleotides read TGTGCCAGCAGTGATTCACGGACAGGGGGGGAGTTCTTC.

In this sample, this clonotype turned up a few times. The chain is built from TRBV7-2 and TRBJ1-5; weak D call: TRBD1 (6 bases). The V gene's germline CDR1 is SGHTA and CDR2 FQGNSA. The CDR3 consists of 15 residues. Trimming took 1 base from V and 8 from J, leaving 15 bases between them. In DNA, the CDR3 is TGTGCCAGCAGCTTAGGGTACAGGGTTAGGGAGCCCCAGCATTTT. As protein: CASSLGYRVREPQHF.

This clonotype showed up just a few times. This chain links TRBV24-1 with TRBJ2-1; a weak D match, TRBD2 (6 bases). CDR3 length: 19 amino acids. Per germline, CDR1 KGHDR and CDR2 SFDVKD. V lost 0 bases and J lost 2, with 19 bases in between. CDR3 nucleotide sequence: TGTGCCACCAGTGATTTGTTAGGGATGCGGGGTACAACCTACAATGAGCAGTTCTTC. Translating gives CATSDLLGMRGTTYNEQFF.

The chain has TRBV20-1 and TRBJ2-1; D is perhaps TRBD1 (6 bases). The V and J ends lost 1 base and 3 bases respectively, with 10 bases between them. The CDR3 covers 14 residues. The V gene's germline CDR1 is DFQATT and CDR2 SNEGSKA (reference sequence). The chain's CDR3 is CSARAKTGYNEQFF. The CDR3 DNA follows: TGCAGTGCTAGAGCCAAGACAGGCTACAATGAGCAGTTCTTC.

This clonotype was found many times. CDR3 sequence (DNA): TGTGCCAGCAGGCCCTTCGTCAGTGGGGCCTCTGGAAACACCATATATTTT. Translating gives CASRPFVSGASGNTIYF. The rearrangement links TRBV12-3 or TRBV12-4 to TRBJ1-3; the D gene is possibly TRBD1 (5 bases). This CDR3 contains 17 residues. V was cut by 6 bases and J by 0 bases, with 18 bases left in between.

The chain combines TRBV7-2 with TRBJ1-5, with 9 bases aligning to TRBD1. Per the germline V gene, CDR1 is SGHTA and CDR2 is FQGNSA. The CDR3 is 17 amino acids. V was clipped by 5 bases and J by 1 base; unmatched bases: 9. In nucleotides, the CDR3 is TGTGCCAGCAGCCGGACAGGGGCAGGGCGAAGCAATCAGCCCCAGCATTTT. Amino acid sequence: CASSRTGAGRSNQPQHF.

The table lists this clonotype with many counts. J is TRBJ2-1 and V is TRBV4-1; 7 positions agree with TRBD1. V was clipped by 5 bases and J by 3 bases; unmatched bases: 4. The CDR3 is made up of 14 amino acids. Germline CDR1 is MGHRA and CDR2 is YSYEKL. In DNA, the CDR3 is TGCGCCAGCAGCAGGGGGACAGACTACAATGAGCAGTTCTTC. Residues: CASSRGTDYNEQFF.

This clonotype was picked up many times. The V and J genes are TRBV12-3 or TRBV12-4 and TRBJ2-1; 8 positions agree with TRBD2. The CDR3 extends over 15 amino acids. Losses at the gene ends were 6 bases for V and 3 bases for J; bases not matched to a gene: 7. The CDR3 sequence is CASSLRGGSYNEQFF. Written as DNA, the CDR3 is TGTGCCAGCAGCTTACGGGGGGGCAGCTACAATGAGCAGTTCTTC.

The genes are TRBV9 and TRBJ1-1; D gene ambiguous. The V end was cut by 0 bases, the J end by 6 bases, with 9 bases between. Germline V gene sequence: CDR1 SGDLS, CDR2 YYNGEE. This CDR3 is built from 13 residues. This chain's CDR3 is CASSVVFRSEAFF. The CDR3 nucleotides are TGTGCCAGCAGCGTAGTATTTCGGTCTGAAGCTTTCTTT.

This clonotype was recorded only once. This chain uses TRBV5-1 with TRBJ2-1, with D possibly being TRBD2 (6 bases). CDR3 length equals 17 residues. Trimming removed 0 bases from V and 4 bases from J, with 17 bases in between. The germline V gene has CDR1 SGHRS and CDR2 YFSETQ. CDR3 region: CASSLDIGTAVYNEQFF. CDR3 bases: TGCGCCAGCAGCTTGGACATAGGGACTGCAGTATACAATGAGCAGTTCTTC.

The chain employs TRBV5-5 and TRBJ2-5, with D perhaps matching TRBD1 (6 bases). This CDR3 region has 13 residues. CDR1 and CDR2 from the germline V gene are SGHKS and YYEKEE (reference sequence). Trimming stripped 4 bases from V and 5 bases from J, with 12 bases between. CDR3 in DNA: TGTGCCAGCAGCGGGACACAGGGTGAGACCCAGTACTTC. It translates to CASSGTQGETQYF.

This rearrangement joins TRBV12-3 or TRBV12-4 to TRBJ2-3, with 8 positions matching TRBD2. The CDR3 has 13 amino acids. Losses at the gene ends were 7 bases for V and 7 bases for J; bases not matched to a gene: 7. This CDR3 is CASNLAGPYTQYF. CDR3 DNA: TGTGCCAGCAATCTAGCGGGTCCATATACGCAGTATTTT.

In this sample, this clonotype turned up a few times. The chain employs TRBV18 and TRBJ2-1, with 9 bases lining up with TRBD2. CDR1 KGHSH and CDR2 LQKENI come from the germline V gene. The CDR3 loop spans 12 amino acids. The V gene end was trimmed by 4 bases and the J gene end by 15 bases; junction bases not matched to a gene: 7. The CDR3 spells CASSQPGTSTFF. CDR3 nucleotide sequence: TGTGCCAGCTCACAACCCGGGACTAGCACGTTCTTC.

This chain links TRBV7-3 with TRBJ2-1; 9 bases align to TRBD1. Losses at the gene ends were 1 base for V and 7 bases for J; bases not matched to a gene: 11. The CDR3 contains 17 residues. CDR1 SGHTA and CDR2 FQGTGA come from the germline V gene. The CDR3 sequence is CASSLKPPGQGGNEQFF. The CDR3 nucleotides read TGTGCCAGCAGCTTAAAGCCCCCGGGACAGGGAGGAAATGAGCAGTTCTTC. Using reference TRBV7-3 and TRBJ2-1 for the parts outside the CDR3, the full variable domain is GAGVSQTPSNKVTEKGKYVELRCDPISGHTALYWYRQSLGQGPEFLIYFQGTGAADDSGLPNDRFFAVRPEGSVSTLKIQRTERGDSAVYLCASSLKPPGQGGNEQFFGPGTRLTVL.

This clonotype was recorded a few times. The chain recombines TRBV6-5 with TRBJ1-3; unclear D gene. Germline CDR1 and CDR2: MNHEY and SVGAGI. V lost 0 bases and J lost 0, with 6 bases in between. The CDR3 runs 15 residues. As DNA, the CDR3 is TGTGCCAGCAGTTACTCGGCGGCCTCTGGAAACACCATATATTTT. Its translation: CASSYSAASGNTIYF.

A single count supports this clonotype. The genes are TRBV7-2 and TRBJ1-1; TRBD1 matches at 12 bases. With V trimmed by 0 bases and J by 1 base, 15 bases remained unmatched. The CDR3 loop spans 21 amino acids. Germline assignment: CDR1 SGHTA and CDR2 FQGNSA. This CDR3 reads CASSLAPRDRGLRFTNTEAFF. The CDR3 DNA reads TGTGCCAGCAGCTTAGCCCCCCGGGACAGGGGGCTACGGTTTACGAACACTGAAGCTTTCTTT.

The table lists this clonotype with many counts. The genes are TRBV3-1 and TRBJ2-5; 8 bases agree with TRBD2. The CDR3 has 14 amino acids. Germline assignment: CDR1 LGHDT and CDR2 YNNKEL (reference sequence). J lost 8 bases, V lost 4 bases, and 9 bases had no gene match. The CDR3 bases are TGTGCCAGCAGCCGGGCGGGGGCGGGAGGTACCCAGTACTTC. Translating gives CASSRAGAGGTQYF.

This clonotype was detected ten times or more. The gene calls are TRBV29-1 and TRBJ2-5; the D gene is possibly TRBD1 (6 bases). The germline V gene has CDR1 SQVTM and CDR2 ANQGSEA. This CDR3 comprises 14 residues. V was clipped by 7 bases and J by 1 base, with 16 bases between them. CDR3 nucleotide sequence: TGCAGCGCCTGGACCCGACAGGTCCAAGAGACCCAGTACTTC. Its translation: CSAWTRQVQETQYF. Full variable domain (outside the CDR3, taken from reference TRBV29-1 and TRBJ2-5): SAVISQKPSRDICQRGTSLTIQCQVDSQVTMMFWYRQQPGQSLTLIATANQGSEATYESGFVIDKFPISRPNLTFSTLTVSNMSPEDSSIYLCSAWTRQVQETQYFGPGTRLLVL.

This clonotype has only a few counts. This sequence joins TRBV29-1 and TRBJ1-2, with D perhaps matching TRBD1 (5 bases). Germline-derived CDR1 and CDR2 are SQVTM and ANQGSEA. The V gene lost 4 bases and the J gene lost 8 bases, with 11 bases spanning the gap. The CDR3 runs to 11 residues. This CDR3 is CSVGLGGGYTF. The CDR3 nucleotides read TGCAGCGTTGGGTTGGGGGGAGGCTACACCTTC.

This clonotype was recorded at least ten times. The CDR3 DNA sequence: TGTGCCAGCAGCTTAGCTTTAGGGGCCCACGAGCAGTACTTC. Translation: CASSLALGAHEQYF. This chain connects TRBV7-8 to TRBJ2-7; maybe TRBD1 (5 bases). CDR3 length: 14 amino acids. Trimming pared 0 bases from V and 5 bases from J, leaving 11 bases between. From germline, CDR1 is SGHVS and CDR2 FQNEAQ.

This clonotype was seen many times. The chain carries TRBV20-1 and TRBJ2-1; D is possibly TRBD1 or TRBD2 (6 bases each). The germline V gene encodes CDR1 DFQATT and CDR2 SNEGSKA (reference sequence). This CDR3 contains 14 residues. V lost 0 bases and J 4 bases, leaving 10 bases between the germline ends. CDR3: CSARDRGQYNEQFF. CDR3 bases: TGCAGTGCTAGAGATCGGGGGCAGTACAATGAGCAGTTCTTC.

This clonotype showed up just a few times. The chain couples TRBV7-6 to TRBJ2-6; D might be TRBD1 (5 bases). Germline assignment: CDR1 SGHVS and CDR2 FNYEAQ. The CDR3 loop spans 16 amino acids. V lost 0 bases to trimming and J lost 4 bases, with 10 bases between them. The CDR3 protein is CASSLALGVGANVLTF. The CDR3 DNA is TGTGCCAGCAGCTTAGCGCTAGGGGTAGGGGCCAACGTCCTGACTTTC.

This clonotype was seen at least ten times. This chain connects TRBV10-1 to TRBJ2-3, with 7 nucleotides matching TRBD2. Germline values: CDR1 WNHNN, CDR2 SYGVQD (reference sequence). This CDR3 spans 16 amino acids. V trimming: 8 bases; J trimming: 2 bases; junction bases outside the gene matches: 13. This CDR3 is CASASSRAGNTDTQYF. CDR3 DNA: TGCGCCAGCGCCTCCAGCCGAGCGGGGAACACAGATACGCAGTATTTT.

V gene TRBV12-3 or TRBV12-4 combines with J gene TRBJ1-5; 10 bases align to TRBD1. This CDR3 has 13 residues. The V and J ends lost 6 bases and 8 bases, in that order; junction bases with no gene match: 4. The DNA for the CDR3 is TGTGCCAGCAGGGGACAGGGGCCGAAGCCCCAGCATTTT. Protein sequence: CASRGQGPKPQHF.

This clonotype came up many times. The chain recombines TRBV29-1 with TRBJ1-2, with a tentative D call TRBD1 (5 bases). Trimming removed 1 base at V and 6 bases at J, with 18 bases between. The CDR3 covers 15 residues. Germline CDR1 and CDR2: SQVTM and ANQGSEA. DNA for the CDR3: TGCAGCGTTGAAGTTGGCGGGGCCTCCCTTGATGGCTACACCTTC. Amino acid sequence: CSVEVGGASLDGYTF.

The chain employs TRBV29-1 and TRBJ2-1; D is possibly TRBD2 (6 bases). In germline, CDR1 is SQVTM, CDR2 ANQGSEA. Trimming stripped 4 bases from V and 5 bases from J, with 12 bases between. The CDR3 covers 13 residues. CDR3 amino acids: CSVGKRLDNEQFF. The CDR3 bases are TGCAGCGTTGGTAAACGACTAGACAATGAGCAGTTCTTC.